This T cell receptor (beta chain) stems from a study of vaccination effects on CD4 cells after COVID-19. Study-level points and caveats: In healthy vaccinees, only 1 of 255 vaccine-induced clones cross-reacted with common cold coronaviruses.

Using immunoSEQ multiplex PCR, the repertoire was profiled, and TCRdb retains in-frame clones only, with some absent. Among 84,000 or so clones listed, under 85% were seen once. The V gene's germline CDR1 is DFQATT and CDR2 SNEGSKA (reference sequence). V lost 3 bases and J 1 base, leaving 15 bases between the germline ends. The length of the CDR3 is 15 residues. Viral peptide pools were used in the ViraFEST assay to expand antigen-specific CD4+ T cells, and sequencing came afterward. Following culture for around 9 days, CD4+ T cells were isolated. Two doses of BNT162b2 or mRNA-1273 vaccine were administered to participants. With respect to this clone: The antigen is unknown.

The TCR comes from a human donor who received a COVID-19 vaccine. V is TRBV20-1 and J is TRBJ1-1; possibly TRBD1 for D (5 bases). The sample consisted of CD4+ T cells from PBMCs cultured with HCoV-OC43 spike peptides, taken after COVID-19 vaccination. Specified subset: HCoV-OC43 spike overlapping peptide pool stimulation. In DNA form, the CDR3 reads TGCAGTGCTAGTCATCGGGCAGGGCCGAACACTGAAGCTTTCTTT. Protein product: CSASHRAGPNTEAFF.